This passage covers 32 T cell receptor beta chains from one sample sequenced in a study of blood T cell repertoires in COVID-19. The assay was immunoSEQ multiplex PCR, and TCRdb's table has in-frame clones only and misses some. The table has roughly 250,000 clones, about 90% seen once. Sequenced material: peripheral blood. The receptors shown here come from a man aged 25-45 years with COVID-19, enrolled during active disease.

The chain uses TRBV6-1 and TRBJ1-4; the match to TRBD1 covers 8 bases. This CDR3 spans 17 amino acids. Germline-derived CDR1 and CDR2 are MNHNS and SASEGT. The V gene end was trimmed by 2 bases and the J gene end by 10 bases; junction bases not matched to a gene: 15. The CDR3 reads CASSENERTGSVGKLFF. As DNA, the CDR3 is TGTGCCAGCAGTGAAAACGAGCGGACAGGGAGCGTCGGAAAACTGTTTTTT.

The chain combines TRBV30 with TRBJ1-3; tentatively, D is TRBD1 (5 bases). The germline V gene has CDR1 GTSNPN and CDR2 SVGIG (reference sequence). CDR3 length: 16 residues. V lost 0 bases and J lost 3, with 15 bases in between. Written as DNA, the CDR3 is TGTGCCTGGAGTGTACCGGGGGAACCCCTTGGAAACACCATATATTTT. Protein product: CAWSVPGEPLGNTIYF.

This clone was seen once. The chain recombines TRBV6-5 with TRBJ1-3; D is unresolved. The germline V gene encodes CDR1 MNHEY and CDR2 SVGAGI. The germline V and J ends were trimmed by 0 bases and 0 bases, with 6 bases remaining between them. The CDR3 has 15 amino acids. The CDR3 sequence: CASSYSSDSGNTIYF. The CDR3, as DNA: TGTGCCAGCAGTTACTCGTCAGACTCTGGAAACACCATATATTTT.

This chain links TRBV6-5 with TRBJ2-7, with 8 bases aligning to TRBD1. The CDR3 runs to 16 residues. Germline-derived CDR1 and CDR2 are MNHEY and SVGAGI. V trimming: 0 bases; J trimming: 3 bases; junction bases outside the gene matches: 7. CDR3 loop: CASSYSKGQVVYEQYF. The CDR3 DNA is TGTGCCAGCAGTTACTCAAAGGGACAGGTTGTCTACGAGCAGTACTTC.

CDR3 residues: CAIRMDRDGYNEQFF. The CDR3 bases are TGTGCCATCAGGATGGACAGGGATGGGTACAATGAGCAGTTCTTC. The chain recombines TRBV10-3 with TRBJ2-1; 8 bases are a match to TRBD1. Germline CDR1 is ENHRY and CDR2 is SYGVKD. V was clipped by 6 bases and J by 4 bases; unmatched bases: 8. The CDR3 totals 15 residues.

The gene calls are TRBV6-5 and TRBJ1-2, with 8 bases that match TRBD1. This CDR3 has 13 residues. Per germline, CDR1 MNHEY and CDR2 SVGAGI. V was pared by 5 bases and J by 7 bases, with 6 bases of the junction left unmatched. The CDR3 region has the DNA TGTGCCAGCAGTCGGACAGGGTCTACTGGCTACACCTTC. Its translation: CASSRTGSTGYTF.

This clone has a single count. The CDR3 nucleotides are TGTGCCAGCAACGACGGACAGCCGGATCAGCCCCAGCATTTT. Protein product: CASNDGQPDQPQHF. The rearrangement uses TRBV6-5 and TRBJ1-5; D is possibly TRBD1 (6 bases). The germline CDR1 and CDR2 sequences are MNHEY and SVGAGI. CDR3 length: 14 residues. V lost 7 bases and J 5 bases, leaving 15 bases between the germline ends.

V usage is TRBV7-9 and J usage is TRBJ1-6; a weak D match, TRBD1 (5 bases). The CDR3 totals 15 residues. Germline-derived CDR1 and CDR2 are SEHNR and FQNEAQ (reference sequence). Trimming pared 5 bases from V and 4 bases from J, leaving 12 bases between. The CDR3 DNA sequence: TGTGCCAGCAGCCCGGTGTCAGGGTATAATTCACCCCTCCACTTT. Protein product: CASSPVSGYNSPLHF. The full variable domain, rest sourced from reference TRBV7-9 and TRBJ1-6, is DTGVSQNPRHKITKRGQNVTFRCDPISEHNRLYWYRQTLGQGPEFLTYFQNEAQLEKSRLLSDRFSAERPKGSFSTLEIQRTEQGDSAMYLCASSPVSGYNSPLHFGNGTRLTVT.

The chain employs TRBV15 and TRBJ1-5; 9 nucleotides match TRBD1. Germline CDR1 reads LNHNV; CDR2 reads YYDKDF (reference sequence). V lost 5 bases to trimming and J lost 0 bases; unmatched junction nucleotides: 2. This CDR3 is built from 15 residues. The CDR3 coding sequence is TGTGCCACCAGCGGGGACAGGGCTAGCAATCAGCCCCAGCATTTT. Translating gives CATSGDRASNQPQHF.

The chain employs TRBV10-3 and TRBJ1-4; 7 bases align to TRBD1. The CDR3 is made up of 15 amino acids. The V and J ends lost 6 bases and 3 bases, in that order; junction bases with no gene match: 7. Germline V gene sequence: CDR1 ENHRY, CDR2 SYGVKD. The DNA for the CDR3 is TGTGCCATCAGCCAAGGGGGCGGCTCTAATGAAAAACTGTTTTTT. As protein: CAISQGGGSNEKLFF.

This chain's CDR3 is CASSYGPPMRGTEAFF. CDR3 nucleotides: TGTGCCAGCAGTTACGGACCGCCTATGCGGGGCACTGAAGCTTTCTTT. The V and J genes are TRBV6-5 and TRBJ1-1; no clear D. There are 16 residues in the CDR3. V was clipped by 2 bases and J by 4 bases, with 17 bases between them. Germline CDR1 reads MNHEY; CDR2 reads SVGAGI.

The V and J genes are TRBV2 and TRBJ1-2, with D maybe TRBD1 (6 bases). CDR1 and CDR2 (germline): SNHLY, FYNNEI. Trimming cost V 6 bases and J 3 bases, with 14 bases left between them. The CDR3 has 14 residues. Here the CDR3 reads CASRNSTGYYGYTF. The CDR3, as DNA: TGTGCCAGCAGAAACTCAACAGGGTACTATGGCTACACCTTC.

The chain uses TRBV28 and TRBJ2-3; 10 nucleotides match TRBD2. The CDR3 consists of 16 residues. In germline, CDR1 is MDHEN, CDR2 SYDVKM. Trimming removed 5 bases from V and 3 bases from J; junction bases left unmatched: 8. The CDR3, as DNA: TGTGCCAGCAGTCCAACCTTAGCGGGGGGAACAGATACGCAGTATTTT. This sequence encodes CASSPTLAGGTDTQYF.

The rearrangement joins TRBV5-4 to TRBJ1-4, with 7 bases fitting TRBD1. V was clipped by 0 bases and J by 8 bases; unmatched bases: 7. The germline gives CDR1 SGHNT, CDR2 YYREEE (reference sequence). The CDR3 has 15 residues. The CDR3 here is CASSLEGDSGEKLFF. CDR3 sequence (DNA): TGTGCCAGCAGCTTGGAGGGGGACAGCGGAGAAAAACTGTTTTTT. The variable domain in full, completed from reference TRBV5-4 and TRBJ1-4, reads ETGVTQSPTHLIKTRGQQVTLRCSSQSGHNTVSWYQQALGQGPQFIFQYYREEENGRGNFPPRFSGLQFPNYSSELNVNALELDDSALYLCASSLEGDSGEKLFFGSGTQLSVL.

The chain couples TRBV29-1 to TRBJ1-4; 7 nucleotides match TRBD1. CDR1 and CDR2 from the germline V gene are SQVTM and ANQGSEA. The CDR3 covers 13 residues. V lost 5 bases and J lost 3; bases outside the gene matches: 3. DNA for the CDR3: TGCAGCGTTCCGGGACAGTCTAATGAAAAACTGTTTTTT. The encoded protein is CSVPGQSNEKLFF.

This chain uses TRBV5-4 with TRBJ2-3, with a tentative D call TRBD1 (7 bases). The CDR3 is 14 residues long. Germline V gene sequence: CDR1 SGHNT, CDR2 YYREEE (reference sequence). Trimming shortened V by 3 bases and J by 1 base, and 9 bases separated the two germline ends. CDR3 in DNA: TGTGCCAGCAGCTCCAGGGGGGGCACAGATACGCAGTATTTT. This translates into CASSSRGGTDTQYF.

This chain uses TRBV6-6 with TRBJ1-5; D gene ambiguous. V was cut by 2 bases and J by 4 bases, with 9 bases left in between. Germline CDR1 reads MNHNY; CDR2 reads SVGAGI (reference sequence). This CDR3 has 14 amino acids. The CDR3 nucleotides read TGTGCCAGCAGTTACGAGGCTGGGAATCAGCCCCAGCATTTT. Amino acids: CASSYEAGNQPQHF.

Only a few counts were recorded for this clone. The chain uses TRBV30 and TRBJ2-7, with 10 bases that match TRBD1. This CDR3 contains 18 residues. V was clipped by 1 base and J by 2 bases; unmatched bases: 14. CDR1 is GTSNPN, CDR2 SVGIG, per germline (reference sequence). The CDR3: CAWSALDRGGRWTYEQYF. CDR3 in DNA: TGTGCCTGGAGTGCCCTGGACAGGGGGGGGAGATGGACCTACGAGCAGTACTTC. The full variable domain, in which reference TRBV30 and TRBJ2-7 provide the parts outside the CDR3, is SQTIHQWPATLVQPVGSPLSLECTVEGTSNPNLYWYRQAAGRGLQLLFYSVGIGQISSEVPQNLSASRPQDRQFILSSKKLLLSDSGFYLCAWSALDRGGRWTYEQYFGPGTRLTVT.

This chain connects TRBV27 to TRBJ2-2; TRBD1 aligns across 12 bases. This CDR3 contains 17 residues. Germline CDR1 reads MNHEY; CDR2 reads SMNVEV (reference sequence). V trimming: 3 bases; J trimming: 5 bases; junction bases outside the gene matches: 7. This CDR3 is CASSLRGQGAGTGELFF. CDR3 sequence (DNA): TGTGCCAGCAGTTTGCGGGGACAGGGGGCCGGGACCGGGGAGCTGTTTTTT.

This clone was found once. The rearrangement links TRBV19 to TRBJ1-1; D gene unclear. Germline CDR1 reads LNHDA; CDR2 reads SQIVND (reference sequence). The CDR3 runs to 13 residues. V dropped 6 bases and J dropped 1 base, with 9 bases sitting between them. CDR3 nucleotides: TGTGCCAGTAGCCGCAACAGGAACACTGAAGCTTTCTTT. This sequence encodes CASSRNRNTEAFF. The entire variable domain, with the rest obtained from reference TRBV19 and TRBJ1-1, is as follows: DGGITQSPKYLFRKEGQNVTLSCEQNLNHDAMYWYRQDPGQGLRLIYYSQIVNDFQKGDIAEGYSVSREKKESFPLTVTSAQKNPTAFYLCASSRNRNTEAFFGQGTRLTVV.

This sequence joins TRBV5-5 and TRBJ1-1; D is perhaps TRBD1 (6 bases). The germline V gene encodes CDR1 SGHKS and CDR2 YYEKEE (reference sequence). CDR3 length equals 13 residues. V dropped 3 bases and J dropped 5 bases, with 11 bases sitting between them. The chain's CDR3 is CASSYGQNTEAFF. For the CDR3, the DNA is TGTGCCAGCAGCTACGGACAGAATACTGAAGCTTTCTTT.

The rearrangement joins TRBV29-1 to TRBJ2-5; 7 nucleotides match TRBD2. CDR3 length: 16 residues. Germline V gene lookup returns CDR1 SQVTM and CDR2 ANQGSEA. Trimming at V came to 4 bases and at J to 2 bases, leaving 13 bases not matched to a gene. The CDR3 DNA reads as TGCAGCGTTGTTTCGCTCCAGGCTAGCGGACAAGAGACCCAGTACTTC. Translated: CSVVSLQASGQETQYF.

The chain carries TRBV2 and TRBJ1-5, with D perhaps matching TRBD1 (5 bases). The germline V and J ends were trimmed by 4 bases and 4 bases, with 17 bases remaining between them. The length of the CDR3 is 16 residues. Germline CDR1 is SNHLY and CDR2 is FYNNEI. CDR3 sequence (DNA): TGTGCCAGCAGTGCCCCTCTTGGTGGGACTAATCAGCCCCAGCATTTT. It yields the protein CASSAPLGGTNQPQHF.

The chain employs TRBV5-6 and TRBJ1-2; D unclear. Germline CDR1 SGHDT, CDR2 YYEEEE. The CDR3 sequence is 14 residues long. V dropped 4 bases and J dropped 4 bases, with 14 bases sitting between them. The CDR3 DNA sequence: TGTGCCAGCAGCGTGGATGAAGCCGTCTATGGCTACACCTTC. Its translation: CASSVDEAVYGYTF.

The chain carries TRBV5-4 and TRBJ2-2; D possibly corresponds to TRBD2 (6 bases). Germline values: CDR1 SGHNT, CDR2 YYREEE (reference sequence). The CDR3 is made up of 16 amino acids. Trimming removed 2 bases at V and 5 bases at J, with 16 bases between. The CDR3 region is CASSFRGTPLTGELFF. CDR3 in DNA: TGTGCCAGCAGCTTCCGGGGGACTCCCTTGACCGGGGAGCTGTTTTTT.

The chain links TRBV19 to TRBJ2-3; TRBD2 matches 8 bases. CDR1 LNHDA and CDR2 SQIVND come from the germline V gene (reference sequence). The CDR3 sequence is 15 residues long. V shed 5 bases, J shed 1 base, and the junction held 5 bases outside the gene matches. CDR3 amino acids: CASSAGLGGTDTQYF. CDR3 sequence (DNA): TGTGCCAGTAGTGCGGGACTAGGGGGCACAGATACGCAGTATTTT.

The gene calls are TRBV6-2 or TRBV6-3 and TRBJ2-7; D may be TRBD2 (7 bases). Germline V gene sequence: CDR1 MNHEY, CDR2 SVGEGT. The CDR3 spans 11 residues. With 6 bases removed from V and 8 bases from J, the gap between germline ends came to 11 bases. The CDR3 region has the DNA TGTGCCAGCAGCCACGGGGGGCAGCAGTACTTC. Translated: CASSHGGQQYF.

The rearrangement joins TRBV6-5 to TRBJ1-2; TRBD1 aligns across 8 bases. V dropped 7 bases and J dropped 8; count of bases not matched to a gene: 6. The CDR3 sequence is 12 residues long. Germline CDR1 MNHEY, CDR2 SVGAGI. CDR3 sequence (DNA): TGTGCCAGCACCCGGACAGGGACAGGCTACACCTTC. Translating gives CASTRTGTGYTF.

The chain carries TRBV21-1 and TRBJ2-7; the table assigns TRBD2, which was not confirmed against the DNA. TRBV21-1 is flagged as a pseudogene. The CDR3 loop spans 19 amino acids. CDR3: CASSKALGTSGGAMYEQYF. The CDR3 DNA is TGTGCCAGCAGCAAAGCGCTTGGGACTAGCGGGGGGGCCATGTACGAGCAGTACTTC.

The chain has TRBV20-1 and TRBJ1-2; 7 bases align to TRBD1. V was clipped by 3 bases and J by 0 bases; unmatched bases: 7. Germline CDR1 is DFQATT and CDR2 is SNEGSKA (reference sequence). The CDR3 consists of 15 residues. The CDR3 protein is CSASGGQSSNYGYTF. The CDR3 DNA sequence: TGCAGTGCTAGTGGGGGACAGAGCTCTAACTATGGCTACACCTTC.

This clone has only one observation. The chain combines TRBV10-2 with TRBJ1-5; the D is unclear. V lost 2 bases, J lost 3 bases, and 14 bases lay in between. The CDR3 sequence is 16 residues long. Germline V gene sequence: CDR1 WSHSY, CDR2 SAAADI. CDR3 residues: CASSENLGPPNQPQHF. The CDR3 DNA follows: TGCGCCAGCAGTGAGAATCTGGGCCCTCCCAATCAGCCCCAGCATTTT.

The J gene is TRBJ1-4, the V gene TRBV6-5, with D possibly TRBD1 on 6 matching bases. The germline V and J ends were trimmed by 2 bases and 6 bases, with 13 bases remaining between them. CDR3 size: 15 residues. Germline CDR1 reads MNHEY; CDR2 reads SVGAGI. Written as DNA, the CDR3 is TGTGCCAGCAGTTACGATACAGGGTCTGATGAAAAACTGTTTTTT. Protein product: CASSYDTGSDEKLFF.